This TCR beta chain was captured in a study of cytomegalovirus exposure and HLA in healthy donors. Findings and caveats of the study: According to reports, the classifier identified cytomegalovirus status with high specificity and sensitivity.

Sequencing used immunoSEQ multiplex PCR; TCRdb keeps in-frame clones, though not all of them. Here the sample spans approximately 200,000 clones, around 80% being singletons. In regard to this clone: Its antigen is undetermined.

Germline assignment: CDR1 SQVTM and CDR2 ANQGSEA. V lost 1 base and J lost 4, with 10 bases in between. The CDR3 extends over 13 amino acids. Sequences were obtained from PBMCs. The TCR was taken from a woman aged 25 to 39 in good health and CMV-seronegative. The rearrangement joins TRBV29-1 to TRBJ1-2; D remains ambiguous. The CDR3 spells CSVEGYSPYGYTF. The CDR3 DNA follows: TGCAGCGTTGAAGGTTACAGTCCCTATGGCTACACCTTC.